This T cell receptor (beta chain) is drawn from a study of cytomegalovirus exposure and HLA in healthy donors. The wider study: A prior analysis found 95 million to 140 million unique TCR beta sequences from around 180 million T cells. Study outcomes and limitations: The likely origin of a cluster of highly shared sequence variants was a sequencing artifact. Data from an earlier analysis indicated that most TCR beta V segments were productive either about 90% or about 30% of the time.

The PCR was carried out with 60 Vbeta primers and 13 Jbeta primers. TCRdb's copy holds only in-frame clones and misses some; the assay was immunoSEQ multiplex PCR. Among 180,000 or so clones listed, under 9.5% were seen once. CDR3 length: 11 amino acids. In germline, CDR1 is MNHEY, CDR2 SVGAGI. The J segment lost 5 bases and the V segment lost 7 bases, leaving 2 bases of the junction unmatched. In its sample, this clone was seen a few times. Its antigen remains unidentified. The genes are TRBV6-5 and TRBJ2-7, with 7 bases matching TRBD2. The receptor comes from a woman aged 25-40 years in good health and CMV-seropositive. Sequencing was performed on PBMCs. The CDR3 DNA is TGTGCCAGCAACCGGGGGGACGAGCAGTACTTC. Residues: CASNRGDEQYF.